This T cell receptor beta chain derives from a study of memory CD4+ T cells and cytomegalovirus serostatus. Single viable CD3+CD4+CD8-CD45RO+ cells were sorted as the memory CD4+ T cells. CMV serostatus came from serum IgG against pp150, pp28, p38, p52. Study-wide results and limits: Suggested: most of the CMV-linked TCR signature lies in CD4+ memory cells. CD4+ memory repertoires contained about 40% of the roughly 150 reported CMV TCRbeta sequences.

Of note for this clone: Its specificity is unknown.

Data came from immunoSEQ multiplex PCR; TCRdb stores just in-frame clones and leaves some out. The sample lists about 58,000 clones; 82% were seen once. Material for sequencing was memory CD4+ T cells from blood. This receptor was taken from an adult in good health and CMV-seronegative. Some clones in this sample may be carry-over from other donors' samples.

CDR3 protein: CASSQDRGSMNTEAFF. Here the CDR3 DNA reads TGTGCCAGCAGCCAAGATCGTGGGAGCATGAACACTGAAGCTTTCTTT. This chain joins TRBV4-2 and TRBJ1-1; no firm D call. Trimming removed 0 bases at V and 0 bases at J, with 11 bases between. Germline lookup yields CDR1 LGHNA and CDR2 YNFKEQ. CDR3 length: 16 amino acids.